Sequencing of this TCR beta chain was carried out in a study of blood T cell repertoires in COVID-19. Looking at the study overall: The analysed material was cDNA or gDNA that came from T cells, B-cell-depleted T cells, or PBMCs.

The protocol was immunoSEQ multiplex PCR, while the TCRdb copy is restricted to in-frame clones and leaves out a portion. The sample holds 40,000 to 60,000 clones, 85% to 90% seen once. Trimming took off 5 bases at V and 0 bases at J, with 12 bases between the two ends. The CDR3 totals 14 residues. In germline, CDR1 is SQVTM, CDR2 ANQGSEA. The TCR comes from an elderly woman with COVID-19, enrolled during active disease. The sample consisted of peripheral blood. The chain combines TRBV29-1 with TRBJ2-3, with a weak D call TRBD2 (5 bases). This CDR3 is CSVRGDFSTDTQYF. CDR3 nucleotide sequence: TGCAGCGTTCGGGGAGATTTTAGCACAGATACGCAGTATTTT.